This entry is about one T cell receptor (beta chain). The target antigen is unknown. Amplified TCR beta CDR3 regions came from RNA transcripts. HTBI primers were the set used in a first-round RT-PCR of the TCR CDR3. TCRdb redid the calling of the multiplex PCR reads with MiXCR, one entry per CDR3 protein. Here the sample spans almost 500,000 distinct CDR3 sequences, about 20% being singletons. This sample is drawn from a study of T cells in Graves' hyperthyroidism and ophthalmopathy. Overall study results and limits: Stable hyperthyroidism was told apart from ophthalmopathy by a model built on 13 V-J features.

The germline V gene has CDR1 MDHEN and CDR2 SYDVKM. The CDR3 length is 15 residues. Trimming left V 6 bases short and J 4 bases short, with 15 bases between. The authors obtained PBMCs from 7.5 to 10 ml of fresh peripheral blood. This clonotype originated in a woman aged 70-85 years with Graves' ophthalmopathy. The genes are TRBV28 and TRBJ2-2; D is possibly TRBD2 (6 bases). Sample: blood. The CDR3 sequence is CASSPPVAVTGELFF. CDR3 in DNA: TGTGCCAGCAGCCCCCCCGTAGCGGTCACCGGGGAGCTGTTTTTT. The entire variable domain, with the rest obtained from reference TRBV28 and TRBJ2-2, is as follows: DVKVTQSSRYLVKRTGEKVFLECVQDMDHENMFWYRQDPGLGLRLIYFSYDVKMKEKGDIPEGYSVSREKKERFSLILESASTNQTSMYLCASSPPVAVTGELFFGEGSRLTVL.